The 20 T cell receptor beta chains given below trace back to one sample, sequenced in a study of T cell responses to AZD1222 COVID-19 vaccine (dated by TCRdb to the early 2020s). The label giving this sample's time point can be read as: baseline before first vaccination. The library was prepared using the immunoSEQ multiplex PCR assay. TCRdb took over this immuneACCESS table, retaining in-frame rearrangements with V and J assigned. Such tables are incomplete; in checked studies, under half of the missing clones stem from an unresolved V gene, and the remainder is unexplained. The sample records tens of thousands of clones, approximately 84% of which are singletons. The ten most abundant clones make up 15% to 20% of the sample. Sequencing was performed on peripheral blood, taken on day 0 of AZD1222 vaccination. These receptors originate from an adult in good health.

The CDR3 DNA reads as TGTGCCACCAGTGATTCCTCATCGGGACAGGGGATCTATGGCTACACCTTC. This gives the protein CATSDSSSGQGIYGYTF. The chain couples TRBV24-1 to TRBJ1-2; 10 nucleotides agree with TRBD1. V shed 2 bases and J 4 bases; nucleotides not matched to a gene: 9. CDR3 length equals 17 residues. CDR1 KGHDR and CDR2 SFDVKD come from the germline V gene.

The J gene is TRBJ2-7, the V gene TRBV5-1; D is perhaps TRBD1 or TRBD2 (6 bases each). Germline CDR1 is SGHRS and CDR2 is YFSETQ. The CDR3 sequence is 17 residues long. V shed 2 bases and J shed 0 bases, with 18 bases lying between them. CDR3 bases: TGCGCCAGCAGCTTCGGGGGAGGACAGAGCCTCTCCTACGAGCAGTACTTC. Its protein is CASSFGGGQSLSYEQYF. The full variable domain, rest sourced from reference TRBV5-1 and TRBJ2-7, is KAGVTQTPRYLIKTRGQQVTLSCSPISGHRSVSWYQQTPGQGLQFLFEYFSETQRNKGNFPGRFSGRQFSNSRSEMNVSTLELGDSALYLCASSFGGGQSLSYEQYFGPGTRLTVT.

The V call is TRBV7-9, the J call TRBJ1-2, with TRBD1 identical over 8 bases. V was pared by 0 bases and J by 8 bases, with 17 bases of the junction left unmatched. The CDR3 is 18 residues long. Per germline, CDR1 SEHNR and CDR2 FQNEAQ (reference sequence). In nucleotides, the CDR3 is TGTGCCAGCAGCTTAGCAGGCCTCCGGACAGGGTCATCCCCAGGCTACACCTTC. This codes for CASSLAGLRTGSSPGYTF.

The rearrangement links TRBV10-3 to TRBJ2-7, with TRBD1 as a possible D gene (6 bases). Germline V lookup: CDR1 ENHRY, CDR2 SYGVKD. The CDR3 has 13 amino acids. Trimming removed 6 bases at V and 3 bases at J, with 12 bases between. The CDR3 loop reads CAIRDSLNYEQYF. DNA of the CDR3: TGTGCCATCAGGGACAGCCTAAACTACGAGCAGTACTTC.

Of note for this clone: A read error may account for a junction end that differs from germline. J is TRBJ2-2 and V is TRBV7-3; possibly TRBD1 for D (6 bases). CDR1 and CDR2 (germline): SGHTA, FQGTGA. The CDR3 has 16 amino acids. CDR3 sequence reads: CASSLRGGSATGELFF. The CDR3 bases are TGTGCCAGCAGTTTAAGAGGGGGTTCTGCCACCGGGGAGCTGTTTTTT. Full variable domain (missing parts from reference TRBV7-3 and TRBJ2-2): GAGVSQTPSNKVTEKGKYVELRCDPISGHTALYWYRQSLGQGPEFLIYFQGTGAADDSGLPNDRFFAVRPEGSVSTLKIQRTERGDSAVYLCASSLRGGSATGELFFGEGSRLTVL.

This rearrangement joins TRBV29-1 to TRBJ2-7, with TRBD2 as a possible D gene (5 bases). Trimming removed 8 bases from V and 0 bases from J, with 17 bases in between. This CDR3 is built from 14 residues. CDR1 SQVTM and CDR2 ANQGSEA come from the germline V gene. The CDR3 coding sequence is TGCAGCATTTATGGGAAAGGGAGCTCCTACGAGCAGTACTTC. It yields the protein CSIYGKGSSYEQYF.

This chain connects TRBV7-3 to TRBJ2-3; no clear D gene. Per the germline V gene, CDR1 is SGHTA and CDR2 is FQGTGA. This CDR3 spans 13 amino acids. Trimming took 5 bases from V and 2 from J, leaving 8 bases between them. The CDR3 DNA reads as TGTGCCAGCAGCACCAGGCCCACAGATACGCAGTATTTT. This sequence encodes CASSTRPTDTQYF.

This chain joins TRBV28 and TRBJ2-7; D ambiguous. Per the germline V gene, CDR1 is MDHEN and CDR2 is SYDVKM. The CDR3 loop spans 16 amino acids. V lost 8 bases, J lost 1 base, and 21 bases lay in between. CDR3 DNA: TGTGCCAGCGTTTCCAGAGCGAACTTCAAGTCCTACGAGCAGTACTTC. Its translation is CASVSRANFKSYEQYF.

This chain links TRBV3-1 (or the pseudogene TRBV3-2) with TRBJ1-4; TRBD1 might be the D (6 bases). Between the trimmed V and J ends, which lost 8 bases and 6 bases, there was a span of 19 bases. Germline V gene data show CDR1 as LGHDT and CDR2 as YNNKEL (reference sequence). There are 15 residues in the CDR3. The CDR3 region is CASSRGWGADEKLFF. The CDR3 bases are TGTGCCAGCTCCCGTGGGTGGGGGGCTGATGAAAAACTGTTTTTT.

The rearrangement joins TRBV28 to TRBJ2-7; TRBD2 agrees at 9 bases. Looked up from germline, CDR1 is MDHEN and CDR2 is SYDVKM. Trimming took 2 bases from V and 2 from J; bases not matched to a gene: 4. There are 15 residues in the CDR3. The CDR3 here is CASSLPGGRAYEQYF. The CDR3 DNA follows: TGTGCCAGCAGTTTACCGGGCGGGAGGGCCTACGAGCAGTACTTC.

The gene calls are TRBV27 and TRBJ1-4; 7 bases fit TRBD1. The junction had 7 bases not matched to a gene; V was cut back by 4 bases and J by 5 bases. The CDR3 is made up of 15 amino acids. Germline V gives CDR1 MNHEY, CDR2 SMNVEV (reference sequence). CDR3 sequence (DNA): TGTGCCAGCAGTTCAACAGGGGACGCGAATGAAAAACTGTTTTTT. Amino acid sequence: CASSSTGDANEKLFF.

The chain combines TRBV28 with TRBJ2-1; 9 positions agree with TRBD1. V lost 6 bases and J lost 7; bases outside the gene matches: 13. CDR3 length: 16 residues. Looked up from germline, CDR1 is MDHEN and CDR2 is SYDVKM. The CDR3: CASSLPGQGTQNEQFF. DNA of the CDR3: TGTGCCAGCAGCCTCCCGGGACAGGGTACCCAAAATGAGCAGTTCTTC.

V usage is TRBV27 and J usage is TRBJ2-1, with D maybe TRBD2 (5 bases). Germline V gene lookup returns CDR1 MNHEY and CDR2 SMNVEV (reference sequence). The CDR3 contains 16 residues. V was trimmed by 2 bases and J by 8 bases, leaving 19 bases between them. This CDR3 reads CASSLQADPGRDEQFF. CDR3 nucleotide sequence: TGTGCCAGCAGTTTACAAGCGGACCCCGGAAGAGATGAGCAGTTCTTC.

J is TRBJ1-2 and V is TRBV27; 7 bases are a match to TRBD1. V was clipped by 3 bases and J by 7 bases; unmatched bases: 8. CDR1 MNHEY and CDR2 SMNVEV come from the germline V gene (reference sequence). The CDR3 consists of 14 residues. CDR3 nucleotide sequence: TGTGCCAGCAGTTTTAGACAGGGACACGGTGGCTACACCTTC. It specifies CASSFRQGHGGYTF.

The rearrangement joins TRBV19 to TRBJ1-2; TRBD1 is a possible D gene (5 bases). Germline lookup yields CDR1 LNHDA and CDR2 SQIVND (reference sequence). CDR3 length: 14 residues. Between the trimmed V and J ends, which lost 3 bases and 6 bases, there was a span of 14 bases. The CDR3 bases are TGTGCCAGTAGTATTGGCTGGCAGGGTAATGGCTACACCTTC. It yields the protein CASSIGWQGNGYTF. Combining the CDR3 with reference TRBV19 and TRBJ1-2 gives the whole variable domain DGGITQSPKYLFRKEGQNVTLSCEQNLNHDAMYWYRQDPGQGLRLIYYSQIVNDFQKGDIAEGYSVSREKKESFPLTVTSAQKNPTAFYLCASSIGWQGNGYTFGSGTRLTVV.

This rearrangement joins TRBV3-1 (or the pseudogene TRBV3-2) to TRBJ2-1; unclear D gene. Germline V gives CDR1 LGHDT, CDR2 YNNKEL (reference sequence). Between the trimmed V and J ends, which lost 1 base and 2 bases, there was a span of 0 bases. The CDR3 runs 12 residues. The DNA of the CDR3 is TGTGCCAGCAGCCAAGCCTACAATGAGCAGTTCTTC. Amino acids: CASSQAYNEQFF.

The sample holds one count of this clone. The CDR3 loop is CASSLRRGGNIQYF. The CDR3 DNA follows: TGTGCCAGCAGCTTAAGGCGGGGGGGAAACATTCAGTACTTC. The chain recombines TRBV13 with TRBJ2-4; TRBD2 aligns across 9 bases. CDR3 length equals 14 residues. Germline assignment: CDR1 PRHDT and CDR2 FYEKMQ (reference sequence). V was pared by 2 bases and J by 6 bases, with 2 bases of the junction left unmatched.

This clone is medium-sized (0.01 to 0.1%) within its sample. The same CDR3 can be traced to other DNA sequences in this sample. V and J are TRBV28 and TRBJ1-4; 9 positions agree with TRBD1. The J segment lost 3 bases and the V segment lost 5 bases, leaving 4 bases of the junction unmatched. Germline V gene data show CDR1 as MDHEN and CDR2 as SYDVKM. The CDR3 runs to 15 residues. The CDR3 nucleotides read TGTGCCAGCAGTCCTGGGACAGGGCCTAATGAAAAACTGTTTTTT. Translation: CASSPGTGPNEKLFF.

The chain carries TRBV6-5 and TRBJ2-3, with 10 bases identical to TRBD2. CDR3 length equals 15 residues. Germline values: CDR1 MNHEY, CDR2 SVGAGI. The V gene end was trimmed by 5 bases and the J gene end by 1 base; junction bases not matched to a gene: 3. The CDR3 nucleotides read TGTGCCAGCAGTCCCGGGACTAGCGGCACAGATACGCAGTATTTT. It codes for CASSPGTSGTDTQYF.

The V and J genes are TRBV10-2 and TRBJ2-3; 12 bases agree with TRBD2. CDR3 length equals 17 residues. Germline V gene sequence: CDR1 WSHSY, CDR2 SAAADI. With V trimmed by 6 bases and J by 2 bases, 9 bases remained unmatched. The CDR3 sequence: CASSFKLAGGPTDTQYF. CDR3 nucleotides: TGCGCCAGCAGCTTTAAACTAGCGGGAGGTCCCACAGATACGCAGTATTTT.